These 10 T cell receptor beta chains originate from one sample sequenced in a study of CD8 T cells in ankylosing spondylitis. MiXCR was run by TCRdb on the 5' RACE reads, yielding one entry per CDR3 protein. The sample includes more than 650,000 distinct CDR3 sequences, 12% of them seen just once. General study results and limits: There was a TCR beta motif, made of eight highly homologous variants, that appeared characteristic of ankylosing spondylitis blood.

No antigen is known for these receptors. The sample was blood, either unsorted or a sorted T cell fraction (not recorded which). These receptors all come from a male donor with ankylosing spondylitis.

The rearrangement joins TRBV9 to TRBJ2-1; the D gene is possibly TRBD2 (5 bases). Germline lookup yields CDR1 SGDLS and CDR2 YYNGEE. V lost 3 bases to trimming and J lost 6 bases, with 13 bases between them. The CDR3 is 14 residues long. In DNA, the CDR3 is TGTGCCAGCAGCGCCACTAGTTCGGGCAATGAGCAGTTCTTC. Encoded protein: CASSATSSGNEQFF.

This clonotype was detected a few times. The chain joins TRBV28 to TRBJ1-6; D perhaps matches TRBD1 (5 bases). CDR1 is MDHEN, CDR2 SYDVKM, per germline. Trimming pared 8 bases from V and 0 bases from J, leaving 17 bases between. The CDR3 extends over 17 amino acids. DNA for the CDR3: TGTGCCAGCCAGAGGCAGGGCCTGAGCTCCTATAATTCACCCCTCCACTTT. Translation: CASQRQGLSSYNSPLHF.

The chain links TRBV4-1 to TRBJ2-5; D unclear. CDR1 and CDR2 (germline): MGHRA, YSYEKL. V lost 10 bases to trimming and J lost 1 base, with 10 bases between them. This CDR3 spans 12 amino acids. Written as DNA, the CDR3 is TGCGCCACCTCGGAGCGCCAAGAGACCCAGTACTTC. It codes for CATSERQETQYF.

The chain recombines TRBV6-2 or TRBV6-3 with TRBJ2-1; maybe TRBD2 (5 bases). The CDR3 covers 16 residues. CDR1 MNHEY and CDR2 SVGEGT come from the germline V gene. V was clipped by 6 bases and J by 0 bases, with 15 bases between them. The CDR3 here is CASSNMGSSSYNEQFF. The DNA for the CDR3 is TGTGCCAGCAGCAACATGGGGAGCAGCTCCTACAATGAGCAGTTCTTC.

The J gene is TRBJ2-4, the V gene TRBV11-1; D not certain. CDR1 SGHAT and CDR2 FQDESV come from the germline V gene (reference sequence). CDR3 length: 16 residues. Between the trimmed V and J ends, which lost 1 base and 0 bases, there was a span of 10 bases. The CDR3 is CASSLGGDLAKNIQYF. The CDR3 DNA reads TGTGCCAGCAGCTTAGGTGGGGATCTAGCCAAAAACATTCAGTACTTC.

The sample holds many counts of this clonotype. The V call is TRBV20-1, the J call TRBJ2-7; D possibly matches TRBD1 or TRBD2 (6 bases each). The germline V gene encodes CDR1 DFQATT and CDR2 SNEGSKA (reference sequence). The V and J ends lost 5 bases and 5 bases respectively, with 10 bases between them. The CDR3 extends over 11 amino acids. The CDR3 DNA reads TGCAGTGCTTTCGGGGGCAACGAGCAGTACTTC. It translates to CSAFGGNEQYF.

In its sample, this clonotype was seen a few times. The DNA for the CDR3 is TGTGCCAGCAGCTTGCTGGGGGTTTTCAATGAGCAGTTCTTC. Amino acid sequence: CASSLLGVFNEQFF. The J gene is TRBJ2-1, the V gene TRBV5-4, with D possibly called TRBD1 or TRBD2 (5 bases each). The CDR3 loop spans 14 amino acids. Trimming left V 1 base short and J 6 bases short, with 11 bases between. The germline CDR1 and CDR2 sequences are SGHNT and YYREEE (reference sequence).

This clonotype was seen a handful of times. This rearrangement joins TRBV12-2 to TRBJ2-1; TRBD2 is the table's D call and was not checked against the DNA. TRBV12-2 is labeled a pseudogene. The length of the CDR3 is 17 residues. CDR3: CASRLAYAGGQVDEQFF. DNA of the CDR3: TGTGCAAGTCGCTTAGCGTACGCGGGAGGCCAAGTCGATGAGCAGTTCTTC.

This clonotype has at least ten counts. This chain links TRBV20-1 with TRBJ1-2; D is ambiguous. This CDR3 has 12 residues. The germline V and J ends were trimmed by 7 bases and 0 bases, with 9 bases remaining between them. The germline CDR1 and CDR2 sequences are DFQATT and SNEGSKA (reference sequence). The CDR3, as DNA: TGCAGTGTTCGGTGGACTAACTATGGCTACACCTTC. Translating gives CSVRWTNYGYTF.

The rearrangement links TRBV7-2 to TRBJ2-7, with D unresolved. V gave up 5 bases and J gave up 3 bases, with 14 bases separating them. In germline, CDR1 is SGHTA, CDR2 FQGNSA. The CDR3 contains 14 residues. CDR3 amino acids: CASSPRWGIYEQYF. The CDR3 bases are TGTGCCAGCAGCCCCCGATGGGGTATCTACGAGCAGTACTTC.